These 26 T cell receptor beta chains share one sample of origin, sequenced in a study of T cells in Graves' hyperthyroidism and ophthalmopathy (dated 2019 in TCRdb). Library construction relied on multiplex PCR. Reads for this sample came from an Illumina HiSeq 2000. Amplification of TCR beta CDR3 regions was carried out from RNA transcripts. The TCR CDR3 was subjected to a first round of RT-PCR using the HTBI primer set and the Qiagen OneStep RT-PCR kit. TCRdb reran the public reads through fastp at Q25 and MiXCR, keeping productive beta chains. Entries are consolidated by CDR3 protein sequence, retaining the most common genes and DNA. For this sample there are hundreds of thousands of distinct CDR3 sequences; roughly a sixth appear just once. Roughly a sixth of the sample lies in the top ten. Sequencing was carried out using blood. These receptors were collected from a woman aged 45-65 years with Graves' hyperthyroidism that later progressed to Graves' ophthalmopathy.

At least ten counts were recorded for this clonotype. The rearrangement joins TRBV7-6 to TRBJ2-7; weak D call: TRBD1 (6 bases). CDR1 is SGHVS, CDR2 FNYEAQ, per germline. This CDR3 comprises 13 residues. Trimming left V 1 base short and J 3 bases short, with 7 bases between. CDR3 DNA: TGTGCCAGCAGCTTAGAACAGGGCTACGAGCAGTACTTC. Translated, it gives CASSLEQGYEQYF.

This clonotype was counted many times. V usage is TRBV18 and J usage is TRBJ1-3; no clear D gene. V lost 5 bases and J lost 0, with 14 bases in between. CDR1 KGHSH and CDR2 LQKENI come from the germline V gene. The CDR3 spans 16 residues. DNA of the CDR3: TGTGCCAGCTCATCACGACAACAGACCTCTGGAAACACCATATATTTT. As protein: CASSSRQQTSGNTIYF.

CDR3 loop: CASSLGDDSNQPQHF. CDR3 in DNA: TGTGCCAGCAGCTTAGGGGACGATAGCAATCAGCCCCAGCATTTT. The chain is built from TRBV11-2 and TRBJ1-5, with D possibly TRBD1 on 5 matching bases. The CDR3 covers 15 residues. Germline values: CDR1 SGHAT, CDR2 FQNNGV. Trimming removed 1 base from V and 0 bases from J, with 7 bases in between.

This clonotype was observed at least ten times. The rearrangement joins TRBV6-1 to TRBJ2-7; no clear D. The germline CDR1 and CDR2 sequences are MNHNS and SASEGT. The CDR3 is made up of 21 amino acids. Trimming pared 3 bases from V and 3 bases from J, leaving 33 bases between. The CDR3 sequence is CASSESTESPPGTTPDYEQYF. CDR3 nucleotide sequence: TGTGCCAGCAGTGAGAGTACCGAAAGTCCTCCGGGTACTACTCCAGACTACGAGCAGTACTTC.

This clonotype was seen ten or more times. The chain combines TRBV11-2 with TRBJ1-1; tentative D call: TRBD1 (6 bases). This CDR3 is built from 17 residues. In germline, CDR1 is SGHAT, CDR2 FQNNGV. Trimming shortened V by 1 base and J by 5 bases, and 20 bases separated the two germline ends. The CDR3 sequence is CASSLGGRAGVRTEAFF. Here the CDR3 DNA reads TGTGCCAGCAGCTTAGGCGGGAGGGCAGGGGTGAGAACTGAAGCTTTCTTT.

As to this clonotype: The junction does not match germline at one end; this may be a read error. The V and J genes are TRBV5-1 and TRBJ1-4, with 8 bases matching TRBD1. CDR1 and CDR2 from the germline V gene are SGHRS and YFSETQ. This CDR3 region has 15 residues. CDR3 amino acids: CASSLLTGVNEKLLF. The DNA of the CDR3 is TGCGCCAGCAGTCTCCTGACAGGGGTCAATGAAAAACTGCTTTTT.

This clonotype was found many times. The chain is built from TRBV12-3 or TRBV12-4 and TRBJ1-1; D is perhaps TRBD1 (6 bases). The CDR3 totals 14 residues. V dropped 3 bases and J dropped 3 bases, with 11 bases sitting between them. CDR3 protein: CASSFEGGYTEAFF. The CDR3 DNA reads as TGTGCCAGCAGTTTTGAGGGGGGCTACACTGAAGCTTTCTTT.

In its sample, this clonotype was seen a few times. The chain is built from TRBV12-3 or TRBV12-4 and TRBJ2-6; D gene uncertain. CDR3 length: 15 amino acids. The V gene lost 4 bases and the J gene lost 2 bases, with 9 bases spanning the gap. Written as DNA, the CDR3 is TGTGCCAGCAGTTACGGTTGGACTGGGGCCAACGTCCTGACTTTC. Translation gives CASSYGWTGANVLTF.

To note about this clonotype: A read error may account for a junction end that differs from germline. This chain's CDR3 is CGAKTSGGFNEQFF. CDR3 coding DNA: TGCGGTGCGAAAACTAGCGGGGGGTTTAATGAGCAGTTCTTC. The chain is built from TRBV20-1 and TRBJ2-1; 12 positions agree with TRBD2. CDR3 length equals 14 residues. The germline CDR1 and CDR2 sequences are DFQATT and SNEGSKA (reference sequence).

This clonotype was counted many times. This rearrangement joins TRBV20-1 to TRBJ2-5; D perhaps matches TRBD2 (7 bases). CDR3 length equals 16 residues. V shed 0 bases and J shed 5 bases, with 19 bases lying between them. The germline CDR1 and CDR2 sequences are DFQATT and SNEGSKA (reference sequence). CDR3: CSARDRSRGLPETQYF. CDR3 DNA sequence: TGCAGTGCTAGAGATCGGTCGCGGGGGCTCCCGGAGACCCAGTACTTC.

In this sample, this clonotype turned up once. The chain is built from TRBV6-5 and TRBJ2-7, with 9 nucleotides matching TRBD1. The V gene end was trimmed by 5 bases and the J gene end by 5 bases; junction bases not matched to a gene: 7. CDR1 is MNHEY and CDR2 is SVGAGI in the germline V gene. The CDR3 loop spans 14 amino acids. CDR3 bases: TGTGCCAGCAGTCACCGGGACAGGGAACACGAGCAGTACTTC. It translates to CASSHRDREHEQYF.

The chain carries TRBV5-4 and TRBJ1-6; D gene unclear. Germline V gene lookup returns CDR1 SGHNT and CDR2 YYREEE (reference sequence). The CDR3 sequence is 15 residues long. V was clipped by 4 bases and J by 7 bases, with 15 bases between them. CDR3 nucleotide sequence: TGTGCCAGCAGCCTTACGAGACTGGCGAATTCACCCCTCCACTTT. It encodes CASSLTRLANSPLHF. Based on the CDR3 plus reference TRBV5-4 and TRBJ1-6, the full variable domain is ETGVTQSPTHLIKTRGQQVTLRCSSQSGHNTVSWYQQALGQGPQFIFQYYREEENGRGNFPPRFSGLQFPNYSSELNVNALELDDSALYLCASSLTRLANSPLHFGNGTRLTVT.

This clonotype was seen only a few times. This chain joins TRBV5-1 and TRBJ1-3; D not resolved. The CDR3 runs 16 residues. Germline V gives CDR1 SGHRS, CDR2 YFSETQ. V lost 0 bases to trimming and J lost 4 bases, with 14 bases between them. The CDR3 nucleotides are TGCGCCAGCAGCTTGGAGGCAGGCCGATCCGGAAACACCATATATTTT. Its protein product is CASSLEAGRSGNTIYF.

This clonotype has at least ten counts. The chain links TRBV12-3 or TRBV12-4 to TRBJ1-1; D gene ambiguous. V lost 3 bases, J lost 1 base, and 6 bases lay in between. This CDR3 is 13 amino acids long. This chain's CDR3 is CASSFLRNTEAFF. For the CDR3, the DNA is TGTGCCAGCAGTTTTCTTCGGAACACTGAAGCTTTCTTT.

This clonotype was seen many times. The V call is TRBV12-3 or TRBV12-4, the J call TRBJ1-3, with a possible D match to TRBD1 (6 bases). Trimming took off 3 bases at V and 8 bases at J, with 23 bases between the two ends. This CDR3 region has 17 residues. The CDR3 bases are TGTGCCAGCAGTTTTTCCGGAGGGGGGGGGAGGACCTACACCATATATTTT. This sequence encodes CASSFSGGGGRTYTIYF.

This clonotype was picked up many times. V and J are TRBV13 and TRBJ1-2; TRBD1 matches 9 bases. Germline V gene sequence: CDR1 PRHDT, CDR2 FYEKMQ (reference sequence). With V trimmed by 0 bases and J by 2 bases, 7 bases remained unmatched. CDR3 length: 17 residues. CDR3 coding DNA: TGTGCCAGCAGCTTAGGCGGGACAGGGTCCCTCAACTATGGCTACACCTTC. It translates to CASSLGGTGSLNYGYTF.

The sample holds a few counts of this clonotype. The chain carries TRBV9 and TRBJ2-1; D unclear. Trimming shortened V by 1 base and J by 8 bases, and 13 bases separated the two germline ends. Germline CDR1 and CDR2: SGDLS and YYNGEE. This CDR3 is built from 14 residues. The CDR3 spells CASSVKVGQHEQFF. The CDR3 coding sequence is TGTGCCAGCAGCGTAAAGGTAGGGCAGCATGAGCAGTTCTTC.

This clonotype came up many times. The chain has TRBV7-8 and TRBJ2-3, with TRBD2 identical over 11 bases. Germline CDR1 is SGHVS and CDR2 is FQNEAQ. V lost 4 bases and J lost 6; bases outside the gene matches: 0. The CDR3 runs 13 residues. CDR3 in amino acids: CASSSSGGDTQYF. Written as DNA, the CDR3 is TGTGCCAGCAGCTCTAGCGGGGGGGATACGCAGTATTTT.

This clonotype was observed a handful of times. The chain joins TRBV12-5 to TRBJ1-1, with D uncertain. The V end lost 9 bases, the J end lost 5 bases, and 16 bases lay between the germline ends. Germline assignment: CDR1 LGHNT and CDR2 FRNRAP. This CDR3 region has 13 residues. The CDR3 DNA sequence: TGTGCTAGCCAACGAACTTACGGGACTGAAGCTTTCTTT. This translates into CASQRTYGTEAFF.

This clonotype was detected only a few times. V and J are TRBV5-1 and TRBJ2-1; 7 bases align to TRBD1. Trimming cost V 5 bases and J 12 bases; bases outside gene matches: 11. CDR3 size: 13 residues. The V gene's germline CDR1 is SGHRS and CDR2 YFSETQ. For the CDR3, the DNA is TGCGCCAGCAGGACACAGGGGTCGTATGTGCAGTTCTTC. Its translation is CASRTQGSYVQFF.

The chain carries TRBV12-3 or TRBV12-4 and TRBJ2-3; D is undetermined. With 7 bases removed from V and 2 bases from J, the gap between germline ends came to 4 bases. The CDR3 has 11 amino acids. CDR3 residues: CASKITDTQYF. CDR3 nucleotide sequence: TGTGCCAGCAAGATCACAGATACGCAGTATTTT.

The table lists this clonotype with many counts. CDR3 region: CASSTQGGKQPQHF. CDR3 bases: TGTGCCAGCAGTACCCAGGGTGGGAAACAGCCCCAGCATTTT. V gene TRBV12-3 or TRBV12-4 combines with J gene TRBJ1-5, with TRBD1 as a possible D gene (5 bases). CDR3 length: 14 amino acids. Deletions cut 5 bases from V and 7 bases from J, with 15 bases between.

This clonotype was counted ten times or more. This chain connects TRBV3-1 to TRBJ2-7; 10 bases line up with TRBD1. This CDR3 contains 14 residues. J gave up 5 bases and V 4 bases, and 5 bases lay outside the gene matches. Looked up from germline, CDR1 is LGHDT and CDR2 is YNNKEL (reference sequence). The CDR3 reads CASSPWGTGDEQYF. Written as DNA, the CDR3 is TGTGCCAGCAGCCCGTGGGGGACAGGGGACGAGCAGTACTTC.

This clonotype appeared many times. This chain uses TRBV3-1 with TRBJ1-1, with 10 bases aligning to TRBD1. The CDR3 runs 17 residues. V trimming: 4 bases; J trimming: 1 base; junction bases outside the gene matches: 9. Germline CDR1 reads LGHDT; CDR2 reads YNNKEL (reference sequence). The CDR3 loop reads CASSRQDRGEGNTEAFF. In DNA, the CDR3 is TGTGCCAGCAGCCGTCAGGACAGGGGGGAGGGGAACACTGAAGCTTTCTTT.

The chain employs TRBV27 and TRBJ1-2; D not resolved. V shed 2 bases and J shed 1 base, with 5 bases lying between them. Germline loops: CDR1 MNHEY, CDR2 SMNVEV (reference sequence). The CDR3 loop spans 13 amino acids. CDR3 bases: TGTGCCAGCAGTTTAAGGAATAACTATGGCTACACCTTC. Encoded protein: CASSLRNNYGYTF.

This clonotype occurred a few times. V usage is TRBV12-3 or TRBV12-4 and J usage is TRBJ2-6, with D uncertain. Trimming pared 6 bases from V and 0 bases from J, leaving 9 bases between. The length of the CDR3 is 15 residues. The DNA for the CDR3 is TGTGCCAGCAGGGCCAGTGGCTCTGGGGCCAACGTCCTGACTTTC. It encodes CASRASGSGANVLTF.